These T cell receptor beta chains were read from a single sample in a study of control samples from healthy donors and cancer patients. Libraries were prepared by immunoSEQ multiplex PCR; TCRdb keeps only in-frame clonotypes and omits some of them. The sample lists around 30,000 clones, 70% to 90% occurring once. Sequences were obtained from PBMCs. The source of these receptors is a woman between 35 and 50 years old with lung cancer. CDR3s include the opening cysteine and the closing phenylalanine or tryptophan. D genes are given only for firm matches. The size of a clone is reported for some rows only, either as once, few or many, or as a class for expanded clones.

V	size	D	J	DNA	CDR3
TRBV27	-	-	TRBJ1-2	TGTGCCAGCAGACTGGGGGCGGAGGGTGGCTACACCTTC	CASRLGAEGGYTF
TRBV28	-	-	TRBJ2-7	TGTGCCAGCAGTCCCCGGGTCTGGGTGGGCTACGAGCAGTACTTC	CASSPRVWVGYEQYF
TRBV28	-	TRBD1	TRBJ2-1	TGTGCCAGCAGTTCCCTACAGGGGTATGAGCAGTTCTTC	CASSSLQGYEQFF
TRBV9	-	-	TRBJ1-3	TGTGCCAGCAGCGTAGGCCAGGGACTCTTAAACACCATATATTTT	CASSVGQGLLNTIYF
TRBV5-4	once	-	TRBJ1-4	TGTGCCAGCAGGGGAAGCGCGGCAACTAATGAAAAACTGTTTTTT	CASRGSAATNEKLFF
TRBV7-6	-	-	TRBJ1-4	TGTGCCAGCAGCCTAGGTGGGGGGAAGGGTTCTAATGAAAAACTGTTTTTT	CASSLGGGKGSNEKLFF
TRBV3-1/TRBV3-2	once	-	TRBJ2-3	TGTGCCAGCAGCCAAGATTGGCGTGGGGCGGCCACAGATACGCAGTATTTT	CASSQDWRGAATDTQYF
TRBV4-3	-	TRBD1	TRBJ2-5	TGCGCCAGCAGCCAAGACCTAGGGGGACAGGGGGGTCAAGAGACCCAGTACTTC	CASSQDLGGQGGQETQYF
TRBV6-5	-	-	TRBJ2-7	TGTGCCAGCAGTTTATCGGGGGGCAAGCCCTACGAGCAGTACTTC	CASSLSGGKPYEQYF
TRBV11-2	-	-	TRBJ1-3	TGTGCCAGCAGCTTAAGGGGTCTGAGCTCTGGAAACACCATATATTTT	CASSLRGLSSGNTIYF
TRBV6-5	-	-	TRBJ1-2	TGTGCCAGCAGAGCGGGACTCGGGGACTATGGCTACACCTTC	CASRAGLGDYGYTF
TRBV5-4	-	-	TRBJ2-5	TGTGCCAGCAGCTTGCTACCTCAAGAGACCCAGTACTTC	CASSLLPQETQYF
TRBV4-2	-	-	TRBJ2-7	TGTGCCAGCAGCCAAGAACACTCCTACGAGCAGTACTTC	CASSQEHSYEQYF